The TCR beta chain under discussion was sequenced for a study of pediatric ulcerative colitis. Study-wide findings and caveats: Compared with controls, ulcerative colitis showed greater blood-rectum clone sharing.

The rectum was sampled with one to two pinch biopsies at colonoscopy. As regards this clone: Its specificity is not known.

The method was immunoSEQ multiplex PCR; TCRdb's version includes in-frame clones alone and lacks a portion of them. Among approximately 40,000 clones, around 75% were seen once, and the ten largest hold 8.6%. V lost 4 bases and J lost 0, with 11 bases in between. The CDR3 covers 15 residues. The germline V gene has CDR1 SGHAT and CDR2 FQNNGV. The source of this sequence is a boy younger than 18 with severe ulcerative colitis. Sequenced input: gut tissue. V gene TRBV11-2 combines with J gene TRBJ2-3; D unresolved. The CDR3 reads CASSSRVGSTDTQYF. The CDR3 DNA follows: TGTGCCAGCAGCTCCCGGGTGGGAAGCACAGATACGCAGTATTTT.